These 24 T cell receptor beta chains were all obtained from the same sample, sequenced in a study of human T cells and chemical hapten exposure. Time point denoted: pre-sensitization, week 0. The sample's treatment: therapeutic diphenylcyclopropenone sensitization with weekly scalp DPC. TCRdb analysed the RACE reads with MiXCR anew, one entry per CDR3 protein. The repertoire consists of more than 250,000 distinct CDR3 sequences, with about 9% occurring once and the leading ten covering over 2%. Sequenced material: whole blood, taken in connection with sensitization to the hapten diphenylcyclopropenone (DPC). The receptors stem from a woman aged 40-49 years with alopecia areata. Some clones in this sample may be carry-over from other donors' samples.

The chain joins TRBV7-2 to TRBJ2-3; 8 nucleotides line up with TRBD2. Germline V gene sequence: CDR1 SGHTA, CDR2 FQGNSA. With V trimmed by 3 bases and J by 0 bases, 17 bases remained unmatched. The CDR3 covers 20 residues. CDR3 DNA: TGTGCCAGCAGCTTCGTCGTAGCGGGGTCCGCTGATCCTAGCACAGATACGCAGTATTTT. Encoded protein: CASSFVVAGSADPSTDTQYF.

The chain uses TRBV6-5 and TRBJ1-2, with TRBD1 as a possible D gene (5 bases). The germline V gene encodes CDR1 MNHEY and CDR2 SVGAGI. Trimming took off 6 bases at V and 0 bases at J, with 14 bases between the two ends. The CDR3 length is 15 residues. The CDR3 is CASSQNGHPNYGYTF. The CDR3 DNA is TGTGCCAGCAGCCAGAACGGACACCCTAACTATGGCTACACCTTC.

DNA of the CDR3: TGTGCCAGCAGATGGGGGGGGAGTAATGAGCAGTTCTTC. Translating gives CASRWGGSNEQFF. This chain uses TRBV11-1 with TRBJ2-1, with 7 bases lining up with TRBD2. The J segment lost 7 bases and the V segment lost 6 bases, leaving 6 bases of the junction unmatched. Germline V gene data show CDR1 as SGHAT and CDR2 as FQDESV (reference sequence). The CDR3 sequence is 13 residues long.

The rearrangement links TRBV12-3 or TRBV12-4 to TRBJ2-3; D call uncertain. The CDR3 extends over 13 amino acids. The V end was cut by 7 bases, the J end by 0 bases, with 8 bases between. The CDR3 DNA reads as TGTGCCAGCATTGAGACTAGCACAGATACGCAGTATTTT. Translation gives CASIETSTDTQYF.

The chain couples TRBV6-5 to TRBJ2-3; D unresolved. This CDR3 contains 15 residues. Trimming left V 0 bases short and J 0 bases short, with 7 bases between. The germline gives CDR1 MNHEY, CDR2 SVGAGI. DNA for the CDR3: TGTGCCAGCAGTTACTCGGCCCAGAGCACAGATACGCAGTATTTT. Encoded protein: CASSYSAQSTDTQYF.

This clonotype was recorded a few times. The rearrangement uses TRBV29-1 and TRBJ2-7, with 9 bases identical to TRBD2. Germline V gene lookup returns CDR1 SQVTM and CDR2 ANQGSEA. V lost 7 bases to trimming and J lost 4 bases; unmatched junction nucleotides: 11. The CDR3 spans 14 residues. The CDR3 DNA reads as TGCAGCGCCGTTAGCGGGAGAGGGTTGTACGAGCAGTACTTC. Translation gives CSAVSGRGLYEQYF.

The V gene is TRBV6-5, the J gene TRBJ1-6; D is uncertain. Between the trimmed V and J ends, which lost 4 bases and 5 bases, there was a span of 9 bases. There are 14 residues in the CDR3. The germline V gene has CDR1 MNHEY and CDR2 SVGAGI. The CDR3 is CASSLGSHNSPLHF. CDR3 nucleotides: TGTGCCAGCAGTTTGGGCAGCCATAATTCACCCCTCCACTTT.

This clonotype was detected only a few times. This chain links TRBV29-1 with TRBJ2-2; 7 bases are a match to TRBD2. V dropped 6 bases and J dropped 0; count of bases not matched to a gene: 13. Germline values: CDR1 SQVTM, CDR2 ANQGSEA. The CDR3 consists of 17 residues. CDR3 in DNA: TGCAGCGTAGCCGGGACTATTAAAGCAACGAACACCGGGGAGCTGTTTTTT. Its protein product is CSVAGTIKATNTGELFF.

This clonotype has only a few counts. The genes are TRBV5-4 and TRBJ2-4, with D perhaps TRBD1 or TRBD2 (6 bases each). Germline values: CDR1 SGHNT, CDR2 YYREEE (reference sequence). Trimming stripped 4 bases from V and 9 bases from J, with 20 bases between. This CDR3 comprises 15 residues. The CDR3 is CASSPRGVNPGIQYF. In DNA, the CDR3 is TGTGCCAGCAGCCCGAGGGGGGTCAACCCGGGCATTCAGTACTTC.

In its sample, this clonotype was seen a few times. V is TRBV6-5 and J is TRBJ1-6; D remains unclear. The germline gives CDR1 MNHEY, CDR2 SVGAGI. Trimming removed 0 bases from V and 1 base from J, with 10 bases in between. The CDR3 runs 17 residues. CDR3 residues: CASSYSTSGSYNSPLHF. The CDR3 DNA is TGTGCCAGCAGTTACTCGACCTCCGGGTCCTATAATTCACCCCTCCACTTT.

This clonotype showed up just a few times. The V and J genes are TRBV29-1 and TRBJ2-2; TRBD2 agrees at 7 bases. The CDR3 has 15 amino acids. The V gene's germline CDR1 is SQVTM and CDR2 ANQGSEA. J was trimmed by 0 bases and V by 2 bases; bases with no gene match: 3. The CDR3 here is CSVEWLAANTGELFF. The CDR3 coding sequence is TGCAGCGTTGAATGGCTAGCGGCGAACACCGGGGAGCTGTTTTTT.

The rearrangement links TRBV6-5 to TRBJ1-6; 7 bases match TRBD1. Germline V gene data show CDR1 as MNHEY and CDR2 as SVGAGI. J was trimmed by 7 bases and V by 6 bases; bases with no gene match: 6. This CDR3 region has 14 residues. CDR3 sequence (DNA): TGTGCCAGCAGCTTGACCAGGGGGAATTCACCCCTCCACTTT. Translating gives CASSLTRGNSPLHF.

The chain joins TRBV5-6 to TRBJ2-7; no firm D call. The CDR3 spans 12 residues. The V gene's germline CDR1 is SGHDT and CDR2 YYEEEE. Deletions cut 2 bases from V and 5 bases from J, with 8 bases between. This CDR3 reads CASSFISNEQYF. DNA of the CDR3: TGTGCCAGCAGCTTTATTTCAAACGAGCAGTACTTC.

This clonotype came up a few times. The chain combines TRBV6-2 or TRBV6-3 with TRBJ2-1; D remains ambiguous. The germline V and J ends were trimmed by 7 bases and 0 bases, with 13 bases remaining between them. CDR1 is MNHEY and CDR2 is SVGEGT in the germline V gene. This CDR3 region has 15 residues. The CDR3 loop is CASTPDLGSYNEQFF. CDR3 DNA: TGTGCCAGCACTCCCGACTTAGGCTCCTACAATGAGCAGTTCTTC.

This sequence joins TRBV6-2 or TRBV6-3 and TRBJ2-7; the match to TRBD2 covers 8 bases. J was trimmed by 0 bases and V by 0 bases; bases with no gene match: 4. Per the germline V gene, CDR1 is MNHEY and CDR2 is SVGEGT. CDR3 size: 16 residues. CDR3 region: CASSYSTGRVSYEQYF. Written as DNA, the CDR3 is TGTGCCAGCAGTTACTCGACCGGGAGGGTCTCCTACGAGCAGTACTTC.

This clonotype turned up a few times. The rearrangement links TRBV3-1 to TRBJ2-1; D possibly corresponds to TRBD1 (5 bases). Per the germline V gene, CDR1 is LGHDT and CDR2 is YNNKEL (reference sequence). This CDR3 is built from 12 residues. Trimming took off 4 bases at V and 4 bases at J, with 5 bases between the two ends. The CDR3, as DNA: TGTGCCAGCAGCCCAGGGTACAATGAGCAGTTCTTC. This codes for CASSPGYNEQFF.

V usage is TRBV27 and J usage is TRBJ1-2, with TRBD1 identical over 7 bases. The CDR3 is 16 residues long. Germline CDR1 reads MNHEY; CDR2 reads SMNVEV (reference sequence). V trimming: 4 bases; J trimming: 5 bases; junction bases outside the gene matches: 13. CDR3 in DNA: TGTGCCAGCAGTTCACAGCAGACAGGGTCCATGTATGGCTACACCTTC. Its translation is CASSSQQTGSMYGYTF.

This clonotype has just a few counts. The V call is TRBV6-1, the J call TRBJ2-6; D is undetermined. Trimming took off 4 bases at V and 0 bases at J, with 4 bases between the two ends. Germline V gene lookup returns CDR1 MNHNS and CDR2 SASEGT. CDR3 size: 14 residues. CDR3 nucleotide sequence: TGTGCCAGCAGTGCAACCTCTGGGGCCAACGTCCTGACTTTC. Amino acid sequence: CASSATSGANVLTF.

In this sample, this clonotype turned up many times. The gene calls are TRBV6-2 or TRBV6-3 and TRBJ1-6; D unresolved. The CDR3 runs to 14 residues. Trimming removed 5 bases at V and 8 bases at J, with 13 bases between. Looked up from germline, CDR1 is MNHEY and CDR2 is SVGEGT. In nucleotides, the CDR3 is TGTGCCAGCAGTGCCCGAGGCGACGATTCACCCCTCCACTTT. It codes for CASSARGDDSPLHF.

In this sample, this clonotype turned up a few times. As DNA, the CDR3 is TGCGCCAGCAGCCCCTACCAAGGACTAGCGGGAGGGGATGAGCAGTTCTTC. Encoded protein: CASSPYQGLAGGDEQFF. The chain links TRBV5-1 to TRBJ2-1; 15 bases agree with TRBD2. The J segment lost 8 bases and the V segment lost 4 bases, leaving 10 bases of the junction unmatched. This CDR3 spans 17 amino acids. Germline V gene sequence: CDR1 SGHRS, CDR2 YFSETQ.

This clonotype has at least ten counts. The genes are TRBV6-5 and TRBJ1-2, with D uncertain. The CDR3 spans 15 residues. Deletions cut 0 bases from V and 4 bases from J, with 12 bases between. From germline, CDR1 is MNHEY and CDR2 SVGAGI. The CDR3 protein is CASSYSGRAAYGYTF. Written as DNA, the CDR3 is TGTGCCAGCAGTTACTCCGGCAGAGCCGCCTATGGCTACACCTTC.

This clonotype has more than one count but fewer than ten. The rearrangement uses TRBV6-2 or TRBV6-3 and TRBJ2-3; 10 bases are shared with TRBD1. Germline V gives CDR1 MNHEY, CDR2 SVGEGT. This CDR3 contains 15 residues. Germline trimming cut 5 bases from V and 4 bases from J; bases unmatched to any gene: 6. DNA of the CDR3: TGTGCCAGCAGTCTCGGGACAGGGGTCGCAGATACGCAGTATTTT. Translating gives CASSLGTGVADTQYF.

This chain connects TRBV4-1 to TRBJ2-2; 8 bases line up with TRBD1. CDR1 MGHRA and CDR2 YSYEKL come from the germline V gene. With 0 bases clipped from V and 7 bases from J, the junction kept 10 bases outside the gene matches. The length of the CDR3 is 17 residues. In nucleotides, the CDR3 is TGCGCCAGCAGCCAAGAAAGGTGGCCAGGACAGGGCGGGGAGCTGTTTTTT. Protein product: CASSQERWPGQGGELFF.

The CDR3: CSGDRGNYNEQFF. CDR3 in DNA: TGCAGCGGGGACAGGGGGAACTACAATGAGCAGTTCTTC. The chain has TRBV29-1 and TRBJ2-1, with TRBD1 matching over 11 bases. There are 13 residues in the CDR3. Looked up from germline, CDR1 is SQVTM and CDR2 is ANQGSEA. V lost 7 bases and J lost 3; bases outside the gene matches: 2.